This TCR beta chain was captured in a study of graft-versus-host responses after intestinal transplantation. Across the whole study: Recipients underwent multivisceral, liver-intestinal, or isolated intestinal transplants. Among the recipients, all got anti-thymocyte globulin induction and then tacrolimus and steroids for around three years. Findings and caveats of the study: GvH clonotypes were identified within recipient marrow, with a subset emerging first in ileum or blood. Allograft graft-versus-host to host-versus-graft clonal ratios ran high in patients with graft-donor T cell macrochimerism.

This CDR3 region has 17 residues. Looked up from germline, CDR1 is LGHNA and CDR2 is YNFKEQ. Trimming removed 2 bases from V and 3 bases from J; junction bases left unmatched: 11. Only in-frame clones appear in the TCRdb table, and some are missing; sequencing was by immunoSEQ multiplex PCR. The data hold 80,000 to 100,000 clones, with roughly 92% observed a single time. Concerning this clone: Its specificity is unknown.

The chain carries TRBV4-2 and TRBJ2-3; 7 nucleotides line up with TRBD2. The specimen comprised unstimulated CD4+ T cells sorted from spleen or lymph node cells, sampled before intestinal transplant. This receptor was identified in a human donor who received an intestinal transplant. CDR3 DNA: TGTGCCAGCAGCCAATCCCCGCAACGGGAGGTAACAGATACGCAGTATTTT. Amino acid sequence: CASSQSPQREVTDTQYF.